This TCR beta chain was obtained from a study of blood T cell repertoires in COVID-19. At the level of the study: The analysed material was cDNA or gDNA that came from T cells, B-cell-depleted T cells, or PBMCs.

As handled by the study authors: How many nucleated cells were present was estimated from reference gene primer amplification. Libraries were prepared by immunoSEQ multiplex PCR; TCRdb keeps only in-frame clonotypes and omits some of them. The DNA was the basis for D and trimming; V, J and clone size are from that table. This sample carries about 100,000 clones, 88% of them seen once, and the ten largest clones take roughly 2.5%. The CDR3 is made up of 14 amino acids. Germline V gene data show CDR1 as LGHDT and CDR2 as YNNKEL (reference sequence). The ends lost 5 bases at V and 1 base at J; junction bases unmatched: 4.

This TCR was sampled from a human donor in a cohort sampled during active COVID-19. Sequencing input: peripheral blood. This chain links TRBV3-1 (or the pseudogene TRBV3-2) with TRBJ2-7; 8 nucleotides agree with TRBD1. CDR3 residues: CASSSTGGSYEQYF. The CDR3 DNA follows: TGTGCCAGCAGCTCTACAGGGGGTTCCTACGAGCAGTACTTC.